This T cell receptor (beta chain) was sequenced in a study of identifying expanded T cells in peripheral blood. Details on this clone: The antigen is unknown.

The protocol was immunoSEQ multiplex PCR, while the TCRdb copy is restricted to in-frame clones and leaves out a portion. There are tens of thousands of clones in the sample; roughly 91% occur only once, and 15% to 20% lies in the top ten. V was cut by 2 bases and J by 2 bases, with 8 bases left in between. The CDR3 is made up of 14 amino acids. Per the germline V gene, CDR1 is SNHLY and CDR2 is FYNNEI. Overall study results and limits: Differentially abundant clones: around 1.2 between replicates, about 17 at 2 to 3 weeks, around 20 at four.

This chain joins TRBV2 and TRBJ2-3, with D hard to call. The receptor was isolated from a person aged 18 to 75 in good health. The sample comprised blood. The CDR3 spells CASSERAITDTQYF. Here the CDR3 DNA reads TGTGCCAGCAGTGAAAGGGCTATCACAGATACGCAGTATTTT.